This paragraph covers one T cell receptor beta chain sequence. Its target is unknown. Looked up from germline, CDR1 is MNHNS and CDR2 is SASEGT. CDR3 length equals 16 residues. After removal of 4 bases from V and 3 bases from J, the junction contained 7 bases not matched to a gene. A second PCR, run for about 6 to 11 cycles, used a sample-barcoded 5' primer plus a J-beta primer mix. TCRdb reprocessed the 5' RACE reads with MiXCR, giving one entry per CDR3 protein. In the table there are around 1.5 million distinct CDR3 sequences, roughly 32% of which are singletons. The data stem from a study of blood T cells in healthy people across ages. Study findings and constraints: The fall in TCR beta diversity per million T cells was roughly linear with age. Both naive CD4+ cell counts and diversity were greater in long-lived donors than in aged donors.

This TCR was recovered from a woman aged 25 to 39 in good health. The chain joins TRBV6-1 to TRBJ1-5; TRBD1 aligns across 9 bases. The sample was blood. CDR3 loop: CASSGTGGPINQPQHF. CDR3 DNA: TGTGCCAGCAGTGGAACAGGGGGCCCTATCAATCAGCCCCAGCATTTT.